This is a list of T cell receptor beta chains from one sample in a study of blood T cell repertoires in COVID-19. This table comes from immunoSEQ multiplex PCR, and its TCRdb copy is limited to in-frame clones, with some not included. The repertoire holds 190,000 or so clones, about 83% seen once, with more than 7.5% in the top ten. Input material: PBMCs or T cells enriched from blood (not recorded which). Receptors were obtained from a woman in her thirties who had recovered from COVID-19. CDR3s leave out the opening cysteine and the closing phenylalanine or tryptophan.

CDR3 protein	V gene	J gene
ASSQDIVRAGMNTEAF	TRBV14	TRBJ1-1
ASSQLLDIPIYEQY	TRBV14	TRBJ2-7
ASSQDRGAGKNIQY	TRBV3-1/TRBV3-2	TRBJ2-4
AWSRGPEAF	TRBV30	TRBJ1-1
ASSFGSSGDEQY	TRBV7-9	TRBJ2-7
ASSHTSGSIYEQY	TRBV27	TRBJ2-7
ASSPVASGTQGEQF	TRBV7-9	TRBJ2-1
ASSVRLAGVGVGNEQF	TRBV9	TRBJ2-1
ASSPTIRVSEKLF	TRBV5-1	TRBJ1-4
ASSLMGQSYGYT	TRBV5-6	TRBJ1-2
ASSPTPEPNTEAF	TRBV18	TRBJ1-1
ASRLGDSYEQY	TRBV5-1	TRBJ2-7
ASSLGPDSSYEQY	TRBV7-6	TRBJ2-7
SVVGGDEQF	TRBV29-1	TRBJ2-1
ASGEQGTYQETQY	TRBV28	TRBJ2-5
ASTVAKNIQY	TRBV6-5	TRBJ2-4
AISEAGQGNSPLH	TRBV10-3	TRBJ1-6
ASRPTDRGNQPQH	TRBV28	TRBJ1-5
ASSQDHSPYNEQF	TRBV4-1	TRBJ2-1
ASTQEGQAGEKLF	TRBV2	TRBJ1-4
ATSDSTDRAYGYT	TRBV24-1	TRBJ1-2
ASSRTSGLNSQY	TRBV28	TRBJ2-5
ATLLAGGQAWTDTQY	TRBV3-1/TRBV3-2	TRBJ2-3
ASSSYRNTGELF	TRBV11-3	TRBJ2-2
ASSSGPSGSYEQY	TRBV5-4	TRBJ2-7
ASSPELAGGLEQY	TRBV7-9	TRBJ2-7
ASSGLGEQY	TRBV25-1	TRBJ2-7
ASSLETAGALVGLH	TRBV28	TRBJ1-6
ASSQNRGNYGYT	TRBV3-1/TRBV3-2	TRBJ1-2